This T cell receptor beta chain was recorded in a study of cytomegalovirus exposure and HLA in healthy donors. Study observations and caveats: A later analysis reportedly identified an Asian-associated ancestry cluster as carrying fewer N-insertions than the approximately 670-donor mean.

PCR primers comprised 60 Vbeta and 13 Jbeta primers. Using immunoSEQ multiplex PCR, the repertoire was profiled, and TCRdb retains in-frame clones only, with some absent. Counted here are 95,000 to 100,000 clones, roughly 80% occurring once; the ten biggest clones make up less than 10%. Looked up from germline, CDR1 is MNHNS and CDR2 is SASEGT. J was trimmed by 10 bases and V by 3 bases; bases with no gene match: 7. The CDR3 covers 15 residues. This clone was recorded only once. Antigen unknown. Sequenced material: PBMCs. The rearrangement uses TRBV6-1 and TRBJ1-6, with TRBD1 matching over 9 bases. This sequence was found in a female donor in good health and CMV-seronegative. CDR3 sequence: CASSEPGQGVSPLHF. CDR3 coding DNA: TGTGCCAGCAGTGAGCCGGGACAGGGTGTCTCACCCCTCCACTTT.